This T cell receptor (beta chain) originates from a study of T-cell reconstitution after alpha-beta-depleted transplantation in children. It was with unique molecular identifiers that the TCRbeta library was prepared. TCRdb re-called the PCR reads with MiXCR, one entry per CDR3 protein. The sample holds some 440,000 distinct CDR3 sequences, 15% to 20% seen once. Concerning this clonotype itself: The antigen is undetermined.

The length of the CDR3 is 15 residues. J was trimmed by 8 bases and V by 5 bases; bases with no gene match: 9. Whole-study findings and limits: T cells produced anew were the main source of T-cell counts and diversity one year after transplant. At day 60, the high TCRbeta diversity found in some patients originated from recipient T cells and thymic progenitors that had survived.

The chain is built from TRBV12-3 or TRBV12-4 and TRBJ2-1; 10 bases are shared with TRBD1. The sequences come from PBMCs, mostly from graft donor cells, collected 360 days after TCRalphabeta/CD19-depleted stem cell transplant. This clonotype was obtained from a boy in the first two years of life who had a stem cell transplant for Wiskott-Aldrich syndrome, so the T cells may come from the graft donor. Here the CDR3 DNA reads TGTGCCAGCAGTGACACCGGGACAGGGGTCGATGAGCAGTTCTTC. As protein: CASSDTGTGVDEQFF.